This T cell receptor (beta chain) was obtained from a study of technical replicates of blood from several donors (dated by TCRdb to about 2017). Ends trimmed: V by 6 bases, J by 0 bases; bases unmatched to a gene: 16. In the germline V gene (reference sequence), CDR1 corresponds to GTSNPN and CDR2 to SVGIG. The CDR3, from cysteine to phenylalanine, totals 19 residues. The CDR3 DNA has 57 bases and is translated from base 1. The method was the immunoSEQ multiplex PCR assay. The table comes from immuneACCESS by way of TCRdb, which keeps in-frame sequences with V and J called. Part of the clones is missing from these tables; in studies checked, under half for an unresolved V gene and the rest for unknown reasons. The sample profile shows over 60,000 clones; 93% of them were found once. Of the sample, over 0.2% falls within the top ten clones. As regards this clone: Its antigen remains unidentified. The input lacks base qualities; no much larger clone sits a single base away.

Sample: T cells isolated from PBMCs. The chain was built from TRBV30 and TRBJ1-6, with 8 bases in between that match TRBD1. The clonotype comes from a human donor in good health. DNA sequence: TGTGCCTGTCGGAATCGGACAGGGCGACTGAGCTCCTATAATTCACCCCTCCACTTT. It translates as CACRNRTGRLSSYNSPLHF.